This TCR beta chain was documented in a study of response to subunit inactivated influenza vaccine. Points from the study as a whole: With each seasonal influenza vaccination, the authors suggested, few new T cells are recruited.

Comments on this clonotype: The antigen is undetermined.

Trimming removed 5 bases from V and 6 bases from J, with 5 bases in between. The CDR3 totals 11 residues. The germline CDR1 and CDR2 sequences are ENHRY and SYGVKD. One entry per CDR3 protein results from TCRdb running MiXCR on the RT-PCR reads. The sample yields 500,000 to 750,000 distinct CDR3 sequences, less than 15% seen once. This sequence joins TRBV10-3 and TRBJ2-1; no firm D call. Sequenced material: PBMCs from blood, taken 12 days after vaccination. This clonotype originated in a man aged 50 to 59 who received an inactivated influenza vaccine. As DNA, the CDR3 is TGTGCCATCAGTTATTCCAATGAGCAGTTCTTC. Its protein is CAISYSNEQFF.